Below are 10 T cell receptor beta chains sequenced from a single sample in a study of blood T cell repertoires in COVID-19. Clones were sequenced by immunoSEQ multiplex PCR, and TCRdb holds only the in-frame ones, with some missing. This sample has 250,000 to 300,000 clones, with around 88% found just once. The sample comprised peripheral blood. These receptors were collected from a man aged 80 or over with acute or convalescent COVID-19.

Here the CDR3 DNA reads TGTGCCAGCAGAGGACAGGGTCCCTACGAGCAGTACTTC. Translating gives CASRGQGPYEQYF. V usage is TRBV2 and J usage is TRBJ2-7, with 8 bases identical to TRBD1. With 6 bases clipped from V and 2 bases from J, the junction kept 3 bases outside the gene matches. The germline V gene encodes CDR1 SNHLY and CDR2 FYNNEI. The CDR3 is 13 residues long.

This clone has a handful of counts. The CDR3 is CASSQSLAGSYNEQFF. The CDR3 nucleotides read TGCGCCAGCAGCCAGAGTCTAGCTGGGTCCTACAATGAGCAGTTCTTC. V is TRBV4-1 and J is TRBJ2-1; possible D gene TRBD2, 5 bases. Germline CDR1 and CDR2: MGHRA and YSYEKL. Trimming took 3 bases from V and 1 from J, leaving 13 bases between them. The CDR3 is 16 residues long.

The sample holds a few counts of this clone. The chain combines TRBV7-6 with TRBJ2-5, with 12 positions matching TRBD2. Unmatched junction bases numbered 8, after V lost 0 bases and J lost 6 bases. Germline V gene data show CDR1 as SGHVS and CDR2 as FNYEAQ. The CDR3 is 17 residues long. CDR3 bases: TGTGCCAGCAGCTTAGCCCCCCCGACTAGCGGGGGAAAGACCCAGTACTTC. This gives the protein CASSLAPPTSGGKTQYF.

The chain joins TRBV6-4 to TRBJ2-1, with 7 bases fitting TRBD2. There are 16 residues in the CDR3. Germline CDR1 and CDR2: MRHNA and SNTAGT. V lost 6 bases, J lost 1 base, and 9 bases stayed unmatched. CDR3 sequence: CASSPEWGGSYNEQFF. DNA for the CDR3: TGTGCCAGCAGCCCCGAGTGGGGGGGGTCCTACAATGAGCAGTTCTTC.

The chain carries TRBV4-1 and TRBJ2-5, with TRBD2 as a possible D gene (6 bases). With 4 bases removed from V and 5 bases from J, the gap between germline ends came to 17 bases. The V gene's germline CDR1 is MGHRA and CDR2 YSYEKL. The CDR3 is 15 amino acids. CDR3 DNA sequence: TGCGCCAGCAGCCCGGGCACGGGAGTCGGGGAGACCCAGTACTTC. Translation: CASSPGTGVGETQYF.

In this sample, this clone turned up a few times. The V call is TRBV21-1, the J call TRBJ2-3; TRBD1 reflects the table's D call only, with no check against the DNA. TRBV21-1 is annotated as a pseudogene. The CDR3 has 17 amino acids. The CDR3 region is CASSPPWGRGLTDTQYF. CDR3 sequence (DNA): TGTGCCAGCAGCCCTCCTTGGGGCAGGGGGCTAACGGATACGCAGTATTTT.

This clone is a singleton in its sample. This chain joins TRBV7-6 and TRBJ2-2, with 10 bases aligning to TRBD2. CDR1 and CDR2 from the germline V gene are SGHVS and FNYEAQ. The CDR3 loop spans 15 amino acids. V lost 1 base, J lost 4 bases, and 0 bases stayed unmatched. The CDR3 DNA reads TGTGCCAGCAGCTTAGTAGCGGGAGGCACCGGGGAGCTGTTTTTT. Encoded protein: CASSLVAGGTGELFF.

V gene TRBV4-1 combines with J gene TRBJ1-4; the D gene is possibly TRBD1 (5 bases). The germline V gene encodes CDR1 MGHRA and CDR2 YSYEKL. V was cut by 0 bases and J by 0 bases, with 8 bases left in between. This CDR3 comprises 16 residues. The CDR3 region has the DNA TGCGCCAGCAGCCAAGACACGGGGGCAACTAATGAAAAACTGTTTTTT. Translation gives CASSQDTGATNEKLFF.

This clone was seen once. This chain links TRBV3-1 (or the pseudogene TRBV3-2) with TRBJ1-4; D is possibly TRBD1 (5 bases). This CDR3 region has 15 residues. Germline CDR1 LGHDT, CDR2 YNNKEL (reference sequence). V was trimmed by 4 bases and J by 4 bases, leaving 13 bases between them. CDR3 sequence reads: CASSRRDGLNEKLFF. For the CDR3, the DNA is TGTGCCAGCAGCCGGCGGGACGGTCTTAATGAAAAACTGTTTTTT.

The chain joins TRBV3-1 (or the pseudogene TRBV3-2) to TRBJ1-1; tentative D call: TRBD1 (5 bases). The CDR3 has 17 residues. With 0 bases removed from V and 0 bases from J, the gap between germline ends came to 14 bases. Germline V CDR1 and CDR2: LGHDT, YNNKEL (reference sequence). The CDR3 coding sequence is TGTGCCAGCAGCCAAGATTGGGGCGGTGGTATGAACACTGAAGCTTTCTTT. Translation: CASSQDWGGGMNTEAFF.